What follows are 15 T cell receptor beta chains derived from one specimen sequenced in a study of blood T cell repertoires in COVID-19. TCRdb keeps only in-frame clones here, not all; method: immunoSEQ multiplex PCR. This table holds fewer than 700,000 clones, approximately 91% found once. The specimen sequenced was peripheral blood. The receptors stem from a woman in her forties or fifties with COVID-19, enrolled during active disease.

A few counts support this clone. The CDR3 nucleotides are TGTGCCAGTTCCAGAGGGGGTGTGTCTGGGGCCAACGTCCTGACTTTC. Its translation: CASSRGGVSGANVLTF. V usage is TRBV19 and J usage is TRBJ2-6; tentative D call: TRBD1 (6 bases). There are 16 residues in the CDR3. V was pared by 8 bases and J by 1 base, with 15 bases between. Germline V gene data show CDR1 as LNHDA and CDR2 as SQIVND (reference sequence).

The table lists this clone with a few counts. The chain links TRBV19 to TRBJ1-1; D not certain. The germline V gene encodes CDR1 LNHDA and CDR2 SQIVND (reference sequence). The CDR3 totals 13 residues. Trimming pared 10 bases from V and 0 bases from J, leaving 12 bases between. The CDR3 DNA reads TGTGCCACAAGAAAAGGAGTGAACACTGAAGCTTTCTTT. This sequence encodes CATRKGVNTEAFF.

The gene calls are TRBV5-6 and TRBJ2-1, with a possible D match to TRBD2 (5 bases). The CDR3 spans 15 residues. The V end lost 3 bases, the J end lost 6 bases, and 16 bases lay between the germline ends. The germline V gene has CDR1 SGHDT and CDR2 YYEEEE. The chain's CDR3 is CASSYRAASPNEQFF. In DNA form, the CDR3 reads TGTGCCAGCAGCTACCGGGCGGCTAGCCCCAATGAGCAGTTCTTC.

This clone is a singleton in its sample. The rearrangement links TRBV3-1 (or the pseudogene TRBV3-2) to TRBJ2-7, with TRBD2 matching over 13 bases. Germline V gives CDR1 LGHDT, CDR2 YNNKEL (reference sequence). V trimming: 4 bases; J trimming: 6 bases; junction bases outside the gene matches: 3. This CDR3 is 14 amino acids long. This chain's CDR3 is CASSPGTSGVEQYF. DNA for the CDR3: TGTGCCAGCAGCCCCGGGACTAGCGGGGTCGAGCAGTACTTC.

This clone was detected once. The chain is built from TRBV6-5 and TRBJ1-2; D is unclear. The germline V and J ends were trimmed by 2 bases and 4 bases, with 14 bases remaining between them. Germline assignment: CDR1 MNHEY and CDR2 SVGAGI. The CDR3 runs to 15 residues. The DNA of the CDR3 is TGTGCCAGCAGTTACCCCCCCGGCCGGGGCTATGGCTACACCTTC. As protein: CASSYPPGRGYGYTF.

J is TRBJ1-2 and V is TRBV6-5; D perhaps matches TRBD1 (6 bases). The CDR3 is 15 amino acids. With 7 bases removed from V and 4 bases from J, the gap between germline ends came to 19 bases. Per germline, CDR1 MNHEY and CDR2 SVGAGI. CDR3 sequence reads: CASTGGGGQTYGYTF. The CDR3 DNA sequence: TGTGCCAGCACCGGAGGGGGGGGACAAACCTATGGCTACACCTTC.

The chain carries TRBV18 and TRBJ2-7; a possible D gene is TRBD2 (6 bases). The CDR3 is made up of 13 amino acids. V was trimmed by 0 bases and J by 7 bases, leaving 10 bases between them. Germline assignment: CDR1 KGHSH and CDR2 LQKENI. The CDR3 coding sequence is TGTGCCAGCTCACCACCGGGGGGTCTTGAGCAGTACTTC. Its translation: CASSPPGGLEQYF.

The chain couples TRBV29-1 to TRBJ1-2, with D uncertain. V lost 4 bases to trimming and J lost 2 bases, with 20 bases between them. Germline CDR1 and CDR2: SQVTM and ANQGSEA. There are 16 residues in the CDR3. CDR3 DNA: TGCAGCGTTGTGACCCCAAGGGAGGTCAGCAACTATGGCTACACCTTC. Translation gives CSVVTPREVSNYGYTF.

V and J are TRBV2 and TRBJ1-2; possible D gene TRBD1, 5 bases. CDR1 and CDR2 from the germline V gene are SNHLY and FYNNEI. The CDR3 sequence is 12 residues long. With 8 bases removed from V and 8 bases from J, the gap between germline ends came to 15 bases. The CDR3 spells CASLPPSGGYTF. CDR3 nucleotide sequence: TGTGCCAGCCTCCCTCCTTCAGGGGGCTACACCTTC.

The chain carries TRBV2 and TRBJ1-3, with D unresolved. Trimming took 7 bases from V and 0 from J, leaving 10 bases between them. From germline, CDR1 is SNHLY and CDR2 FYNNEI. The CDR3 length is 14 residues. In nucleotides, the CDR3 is TGTGCCAGCACAGGCACAGTCTCTGGAAACACCATATATTTT. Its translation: CASTGTVSGNTIYF.

This chain's CDR3 is CASSLKGVSYEQYF. The DNA of the CDR3 is TGTGCCAGCAGCTTAAAGGGGGTCTCCTACGAGCAGTACTTC. This rearrangement joins TRBV5-6 to TRBJ2-7, with a tentative D call TRBD1 (6 bases). This CDR3 has 14 amino acids. The ends were cut back, 2 bases at V and 0 bases at J, with 9 bases in the middle. The germline gives CDR1 SGHDT, CDR2 YYEEEE.

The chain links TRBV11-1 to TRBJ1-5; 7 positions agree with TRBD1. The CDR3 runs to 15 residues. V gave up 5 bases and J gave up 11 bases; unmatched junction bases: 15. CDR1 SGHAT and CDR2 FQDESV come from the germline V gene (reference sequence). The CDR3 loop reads CASSPNRGRFEAQHF. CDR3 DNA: TGTGCCAGCAGCCCCAACAGGGGTCGGTTTGAGGCCCAGCATTTT.

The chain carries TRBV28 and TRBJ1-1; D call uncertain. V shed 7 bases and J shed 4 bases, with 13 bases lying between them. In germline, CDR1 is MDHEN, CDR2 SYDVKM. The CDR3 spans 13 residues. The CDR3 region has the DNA TGTGCCAGCATGGAGCCGAGGAGCACTGAAGCTTTCTTT. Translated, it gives CASMEPRSTEAFF.

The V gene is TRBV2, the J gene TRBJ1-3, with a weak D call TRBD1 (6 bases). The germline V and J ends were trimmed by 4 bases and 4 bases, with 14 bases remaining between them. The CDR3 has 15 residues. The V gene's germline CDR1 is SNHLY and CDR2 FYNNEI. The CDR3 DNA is TGTGCCAGCAGTGGGGGCAGGGGCTCGGGAAACACCATATATTTT. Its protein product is CASSGGRGSGNTIYF.

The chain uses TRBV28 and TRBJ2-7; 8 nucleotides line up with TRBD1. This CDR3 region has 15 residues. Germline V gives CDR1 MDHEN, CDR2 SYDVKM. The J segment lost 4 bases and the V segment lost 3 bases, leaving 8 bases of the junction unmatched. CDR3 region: CASSFSQDRGYEQYF. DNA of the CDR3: TGTGCCAGCAGTTTTTCCCAAGACAGGGGATACGAGCAGTACTTC.